Sequencing of this T cell receptor (beta chain) was carried out in a study of T-cell memory formation after mild COVID-19. Study observations and caveats: Contracting CD8+ clones were enriched in EMRA, CD4+ mainly in CM and EM. Researchers found some responding clones in pre-infection memory, a sign that cross-reactive memory joined. Contracting clones, day 15 to 85, had balanced CD4/CD8, and later expanders favored CD4+.

Many counts were recorded for this clonotype. What it binds is not known. There are 13 residues in the CDR3. J lost 5 bases, V lost 5 bases, and 4 bases had no gene match. In germline, CDR1 is SGHTA, CDR2 FQGNSA. Constant-segment primers and 5'RACE yielded cDNA libraries for TCR alpha and TCR beta, each carrying sample barcodes and UMIs. TCRdb redid the calling of the 5' RACE reads with MiXCR, one entry per CDR3 protein. The sample shows about 350,000 distinct CDR3 sequences, under 30% of them seen only once. The V call is TRBV7-2, the J call TRBJ1-1; the match to TRBD1 covers 8 bases. Source material: PBMCs or a T cell subset sorted from them (not recorded which). The sequence was collected from an adult woman who had mild COVID-19 (a few samples of this study predate the infection). Cell type and time point are not known. The DNA for the CDR3 is TGTGCCAGCAGCGGACAGGGTGGGACTGAAGCTTTCTTT. This codes for CASSGQGGTEAFF.